This passage covers 17 T cell receptor beta chains from one sample sequenced in a study of blood T cell repertoires in COVID-19. Produced via immunoSEQ multiplex PCR; TCRdb's table is partial and in-frame only. The table records under 200,000 clones, 86% of them present only once. Sample: peripheral blood. The receptors come from an elderly woman in a cohort sampled during active or convalescent COVID-19.

This clone was observed once. The V call is TRBV6-5, the J call TRBJ2-7; D might be TRBD1 (6 bases). V was trimmed by 5 bases and J by 4 bases, leaving 18 bases between them. Per the germline V gene, CDR1 is MNHEY and CDR2 is SVGAGI. There are 15 residues in the CDR3. CDR3 coding DNA: TGTGCCAGCAGTAGACCGGGACAACTCCTATACGAGCAGTACGTC. Residues: CASSRPGQLLYEQYV.

This chain links TRBV5-1 with TRBJ2-7; 9 bases match TRBD1. CDR1 SGHRS and CDR2 YFSETQ come from the germline V gene. The CDR3 consists of 16 residues. V dropped 0 bases and J dropped 1; count of bases not matched to a gene: 5. The CDR3 here is CASSLAAGTGSYEQYF. The CDR3 DNA sequence: TGCGCCAGCAGCTTGGCCGCCGGGACAGGGTCCTACGAGCAGTACTTC.

This clone appeared once. This chain links TRBV30 with TRBJ1-6; TRBD1 matches 9 bases. Per the germline V gene, CDR1 is GTSNPN and CDR2 is SVGIG (reference sequence). The CDR3 spans 19 residues. V was clipped by 5 bases and J by 0 bases; unmatched bases: 14. CDR3 region: CAWAPLRGQGTSYNSPLHF. The CDR3, as DNA: TGTGCCTGGGCACCCCTCAGGGGACAGGGTACCTCCTATAATTCACCCCTCCACTTT.

The chain is built from TRBV6-6 and TRBJ2-1; D is perhaps TRBD1 (6 bases). This CDR3 region has 14 residues. V lost 6 bases to trimming and J lost 1 base, with 10 bases between them. Germline-derived CDR1 and CDR2 are MNHNY and SVGAGI (reference sequence). CDR3 DNA: TGTGCCAGCAGGGAACAGGGTTCCTACAATGAGCAGTTCTTC. Its protein product is CASREQGSYNEQFF.

This clone has a handful of counts. This chain links TRBV6-5 with TRBJ2-5; 11 bases map to TRBD1. This CDR3 comprises 14 residues. J was trimmed by 7 bases and V by 7 bases; bases with no gene match: 8. The germline V gene has CDR1 MNHEY and CDR2 SVGAGI. Here the CDR3 reads CASIRDRGRVTQYF. The CDR3 DNA reads TGTGCCAGCATCCGGGACAGGGGGAGAGTGACCCAGTACTTC.

The V and J genes are TRBV5-1 and TRBJ2-1; possibly TRBD1 for D (6 bases). Trimming cost V 0 bases and J 4 bases, with 14 bases left between them. CDR1 is SGHRS and CDR2 is YFSETQ in the germline V gene. CDR3 length: 16 amino acids. DNA of the CDR3: TGCGCCAGCAGCTTGGGGGGCAGGGGCCCTTACAATGAGCAGTTCTTC. Residues: CASSLGGRGPYNEQFF.

The rearrangement links TRBV5-1 to TRBJ1-5; unclear D gene. With 4 bases removed from V and 2 bases from J, the gap between germline ends came to 10 bases. The CDR3 is 14 residues long. Germline V lookup: CDR1 SGHRS, CDR2 YFSETQ. The CDR3 coding sequence is TGCGCCAGCAGCGCCGCGGGTGGCAATCAGCCCCAGCATTTT. Its protein is CASSAAGGNQPQHF. Using reference TRBV5-1 and TRBJ1-5 for the parts outside the CDR3, the full variable domain is KAGVTQTPRYLIKTRGQQVTLSCSPISGHRSVSWYQQTPGQGLQFLFEYFSETQRNKGNFPGRFSGRQFSNSRSEMNVSTLELGDSALYLCASSAAGGNQPQHFGDGTRLSIL.

The rearrangement uses TRBV13 and TRBJ2-5; weak D call: TRBD1 (5 bases). Trimming took 5 bases from V and 7 from J, leaving 11 bases between them. The CDR3 sequence is 12 residues long. Germline values: CDR1 PRHDT, CDR2 FYEKMQ (reference sequence). The CDR3 region is CASSNTRGTQYF. The CDR3 bases are TGTGCCAGCAGCAACACAAGGGGGACCCAGTACTTC.

Remarks on this clone: Sequence at one end of the junction differs from germline and may be a read error. The chain employs TRBV7-7 and TRBJ2-7, with D perhaps TRBD2 (6 bases). Germline V gene data show CDR1 as SSHAT and CDR2 as FNYEAQ (reference sequence). The CDR3 runs to 14 residues. Here the CDR3 DNA reads TGTGCTAGCAGCTTATCGGGTGCGGGGTCCGAGCAGTACTTC. This sequence encodes CASSLSGAGSEQYF. Together with reference TRBV7-7 and TRBJ2-7, the CDR3 gives the full variable domain: GAGVSQSPRYKVTKRGQDVTLRCDPISSHATLYWYQQALGQGPEFLTYFNYEAQPDKSGLPSDRFSAERPEGSISTLTIQRTEQRDSAMYRCASSLSGAGSEQYFGPGTRLTVT.

Only one count was recorded for this clone. The chain links TRBV5-1 to TRBJ2-5; 8 bases are shared with TRBD1. V lost 4 bases and J lost 4; bases outside the gene matches: 6. The CDR3 has 14 amino acids. Germline CDR1 and CDR2: SGHRS and YFSETQ. CDR3 region: CASSTGQARETQYF. DNA of the CDR3: TGCGCCAGCAGCACGGGACAGGCACGAGAGACCCAGTACTTC.

This rearrangement joins TRBV5-6 to TRBJ2-3; 10 bases match TRBD2. CDR1 SGHDT and CDR2 YYEEEE come from the germline V gene. The trim removed 5 bases at V and 3 bases at J, leaving 6 bases unmatched. The CDR3 is 15 residues long. In DNA, the CDR3 is TGTGCCAGCAGGGCTAGCGGGGGTTCGACAGATACGCAGTATTTT. Protein product: CASRASGGSTDTQYF.

This chain connects TRBV3-1 (or the pseudogene TRBV3-2) to TRBJ2-2; the D gene is possibly TRBD1 (6 bases). The CDR3 sequence is 15 residues long. The V gene's germline CDR1 is LGHDT and CDR2 YNNKEL (reference sequence). The ends were cut back, 1 base at V and 5 bases at J, with 11 bases in the middle. The DNA for the CDR3 is TGTGCCAGCAGCCAAGCCGGCAGGGGTACCGGGGAGCTGTTTTTT. Translated: CASSQAGRGTGELFF.

The V and J genes are TRBV5-1 and TRBJ1-1, with D possibly being TRBD1 (5 bases). Per the germline V gene, CDR1 is SGHRS and CDR2 is YFSETQ. The germline V and J ends were trimmed by 2 bases and 8 bases, with 13 bases remaining between them. The CDR3 is 13 residues long. The CDR3 DNA follows: TGCGCCAGCAGCTTTAGTGGGGCCACAGAAGCTTTCTTT. Protein: CASSFSGATEAFF.

The V call is TRBV3-1 (or the pseudogene TRBV3-2), the J call TRBJ1-2; D remains ambiguous. This CDR3 spans 14 amino acids. Looked up from germline, CDR1 is LGHDT and CDR2 is YNNKEL (reference sequence). V lost 4 bases, J lost 0 bases, and 9 bases lay in between. In DNA, the CDR3 is TGTGCCAGCAGCCGCACGGGAGCTAACTATGGCTACACCTTC. As protein: CASSRTGANYGYTF.

This clone was detected only a few times. This rearrangement joins TRBV7-2 to TRBJ1-5; 10 bases are a match to TRBD1. This CDR3 is 16 amino acids long. The germline V gene has CDR1 SGHTA and CDR2 FQGNSA. Losses at the gene ends were 4 bases for V and 2 bases for J; bases not matched to a gene: 5. The CDR3: CASSSGGTGGNQPQHF. CDR3 in DNA: TGTGCCAGCAGCTCCGGCGGGACAGGGGGCAATCAGCCCCAGCATTTT.

The chain has TRBV7-9 and TRBJ1-4; 7 nucleotides align to TRBD1. The CDR3 has 15 residues. Trimming removed 5 bases from V and 0 bases from J; junction bases left unmatched: 3. The germline V gene has CDR1 SEHNR and CDR2 FQNEAQ (reference sequence). The CDR3 bases are TGTGCCAGCAGCCCTGGGACAGCAACTAATGAAAAACTGTTTTTT. This sequence encodes CASSPGTATNEKLFF.

J is TRBJ1-5 and V is TRBV28, with TRBD1 as a possible D gene (6 bases). V was shortened by 6 bases and J by 7 bases, with 19 bases between the two germline ends. CDR3 length equals 15 residues. The V gene's germline CDR1 is MDHEN and CDR2 SYDVKM. CDR3 loop: CASRAQSGTGQPQHF. The CDR3 coding sequence is TGTGCCAGCAGGGCTCAGTCCGGAACAGGGCAGCCCCAGCATTTT.